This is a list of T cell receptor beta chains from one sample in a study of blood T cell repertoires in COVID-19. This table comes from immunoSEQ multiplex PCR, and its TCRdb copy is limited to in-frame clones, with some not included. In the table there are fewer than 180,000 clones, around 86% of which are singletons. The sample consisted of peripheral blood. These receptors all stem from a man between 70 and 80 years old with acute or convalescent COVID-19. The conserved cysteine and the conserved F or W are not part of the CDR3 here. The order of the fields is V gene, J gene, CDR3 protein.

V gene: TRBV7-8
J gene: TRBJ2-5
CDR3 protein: ASSLAGSTQETQY

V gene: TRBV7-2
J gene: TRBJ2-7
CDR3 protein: ASSLVTSGRKREQY

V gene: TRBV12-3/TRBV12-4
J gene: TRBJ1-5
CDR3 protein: ASSARTSRPQH

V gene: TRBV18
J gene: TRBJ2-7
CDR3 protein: ASSPPGGSGSEQY

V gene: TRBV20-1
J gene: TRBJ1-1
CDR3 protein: SARRGEAF

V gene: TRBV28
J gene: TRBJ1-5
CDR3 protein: ASSQGNQPQH

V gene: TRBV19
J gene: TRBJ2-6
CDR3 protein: ASSAISSGANVLT

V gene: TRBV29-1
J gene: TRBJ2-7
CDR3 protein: SAEKGGRAGEQY

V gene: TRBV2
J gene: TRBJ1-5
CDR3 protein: ASSEVRGQPQH

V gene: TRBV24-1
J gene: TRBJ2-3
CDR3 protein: ATSSSGRITDTQY

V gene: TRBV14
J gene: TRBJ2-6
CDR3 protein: ASSQEGSSGANVLT

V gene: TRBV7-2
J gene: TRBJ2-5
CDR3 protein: ASSLETGMETQY

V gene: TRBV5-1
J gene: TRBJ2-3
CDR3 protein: ASSPRGQGSTDTQY

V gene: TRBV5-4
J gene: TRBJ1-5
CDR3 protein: ASTRTIRQVNQPQH

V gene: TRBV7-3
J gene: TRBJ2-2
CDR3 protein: ASSPYITGELF